Listed below are T cell receptor beta chains from one sample, sequenced in a study of T cells in tumors and immune-related adverse events. Here immunoSEQ multiplex PCR was the method, and the copy in TCRdb shows in-frame clones only, minus some. The sample includes 9,000 to 13,000 clones, about nine tenths seen only once; the top ten take roughly 1.5%. This specimen was lymph node tissue, taken from a patient treated with anti-PD-1 therapy. The receptors were sampled from a female donor with metastatic renal cell carcinoma. CDR3s include the opening cysteine and the closing phenylalanine or tryptophan. The order of the fields is clone size, J gene, V gene, D gene, CDR3 protein, CDR3 DNA. D genes are given only for firm matches. Only part of the rows carry a size: once, few, many, or a class if the clone is expanded.

>NA|TRBJ2-1|TRBV10-2|NA
CASGLQAGNEQFF
TGCGCCAGCGGTTTACAGGCTGGCAATGAGCAGTTCTTC
>NA|TRBJ2-7|TRBV7-8|TRBD1
CASSLGGGQGIEQYF
TGTGCCAGCAGCTTAGGAGGTGGACAGGGTATCGAGCAGTACTTC
>few|TRBJ2-7|TRBV2|NA
CASSEGYREYYEQYF
TGTGCCAGCAGTGAAGGGTACAGGGAGTACTACGAGCAGTACTTC
>once|TRBJ1-2|TRBV27|TRBD1
CASAMEDRGEKLNGYTF
TGTGCCAGCGCTATGGAAGACAGGGGGGAAAAACTGAATGGCTACACCTTC
>NA|TRBJ1-2|TRBV15|NA
CATSTTTPSTNYGYTF
TGTGCCACCAGCACAACCACTCCCAGTACTAACTATGGCTACACCTTC
>NA|TRBJ2-1|TRBV11-3|TRBD2
CASSLSLAGYNEQFF
TGTGCCAGCAGCTTATCTCTAGCGGGCTACAATGAGCAGTTCTTC
>once|TRBJ1-1|TRBV19|NA
CASSMGGGRGNTEAFF
TGTGCCAGTAGTATGGGCGGGGGGCGTGGGAACACTGAAGCTTTCTTT
>NA|TRBJ2-2|TRBV30|TRBD2
CACARLAGYTGELFF
TGTGCCTGCGCTCGACTAGCGGGATACACCGGGGAGCTGTTTTTT
>NA|TRBJ1-2|TRBV15|NA
CATSRDLNYGYTF
TGTGCCACCAGTCGGGACCTTAACTATGGCTACACCTTC
>NA|TRBJ1-1|TRBV11-1|NA
CASSPVLPGYKNTEAFF
TGTGCCAGCAGTCCCGTACTGCCGGGATATAAGAACACTGAAGCTTTCTTT
>few|TRBJ2-2|TRBV2|NA
CASIGGYTGELFF
TGTGCCAGCATCGGAGGTTACACCGGGGAGCTGTTTTTT
>NA|TRBJ1-5|TRBV2|TRBD1
CASRNRGDQPQHF
TGTGCCAGCAGAAACAGGGGTGATCAGCCCCAGCATTTT
>NA|TRBJ1-5|TRBV18|TRBD1
CASSRDRAGNQPQHF
TGTGCCAGCTCTCGGGACAGGGCCGGGAATCAGCCCCAGCATTTT
>once|TRBJ1-2|TRBV5-4|TRBD1
CASAGDRGNYGYTF
TGTGCCAGCGCGGGTGACAGGGGAAACTATGGCTACACCTTC
>NA|TRBJ2-1|TRBV29-1|TRBD2
CSVPRTSGTSYNEQFF
TGCAGCGTCCCGAGGACTAGCGGTACCTCCTACAATGAGCAGTTCTTC
>once|TRBJ1-2|TRBV5-4|TRBD1
CASSPDRVYGYTF
TGTGCCAGCAGCCCGGACAGGGTCTATGGCTACACCTTC
>NA|TRBJ1-4|TRBV12-5|NA
CACRRRTNEKLFF
TGTGCTTGTAGGCGGCGGACTAATGAAAAACTGTTTTTT
>NA|TRBJ2-5|TRBV19|NA
CASSLAGATQYF
TGTGCCAGTAGTCTGGCGGGGGCGACCCAGTACTTC
>NA|TRBJ1-5|TRBV7-2|NA
CASSLEGGSNQPQHF
TGTGCCAGCAGCTTAGAGGGTGGTAGCAATCAGCCCCAGCATTTT
>NA|TRBJ2-1|TRBV5-1|TRBD2
CASSLTSGYNEQFF
TGCGCCAGCAGCTTGACTAGCGGATACAATGAGCAGTTCTTC
>NA|TRBJ2-5|TRBV11-2|NA
CASSPTRETQYF
TGTGCCAGCAGCCCAACGAGGGAGACCCAGTACTTC
>NA|TRBJ2-7|TRBV6-1|TRBD2
CASSPSGGLRHEQYF
TGTGCCAGCAGCCCTAGCGGGGGGTTACGGCACGAGCAGTACTTC
>once|TRBJ2-7|TRBV14|TRBD2
CASSGAGGLYEQYF
TGTGCCAGCAGTGGGGCGGGGGGACTCTACGAGCAGTACTTC
>NA|TRBJ1-2|TRBV19|TRBD1
CASNRQGQGLYGYTF
TGTGCCAGTAACCGACAGGGACAAGGGCTTTATGGCTACACCTTC
>NA|TRBJ1-4|TRBV19|TRBD1
CASSSDRGLTNEKLFF
TGTGCCAGTAGTTCGGACAGGGGGCTCACTAATGAAAAACTGTTTTTT
>few|TRBJ2-7|TRBV4-2|TRBD2
CASSHSGTSGSYEQYF
TGTGCCAGCAGCCACAGTGGGACTAGCGGGAGTTACGAGCAGTACTTC
>NA|TRBJ2-7|TRBV30|NA
CAWSYGSYEQYF
TGTGCCTGGAGTTACGGCTCCTACGAGCAGTACTTC
>NA|TRBJ2-5|TRBV28|NA
CASSWTRRGSLYF
TGTGCCAGCAGTTGGACCCGACGGGGTTCTCTTTACTTC
>NA|TRBJ1-5|TRBV10-1|NA
CASSPSGGPQPQHF
TGCGCCAGCAGTCCCTCTGGGGGCCCTCAGCCCCAGCATTTT
>NA|TRBJ1-5|TRBV19|TRBD1
CASSIDGGQGGNQPQHF
TGTGCCAGTAGTATAGATGGGGGACAGGGAGGCAATCAGCCCCAGCATTTT
>NA|TRBJ2-7|TRBV2|TRBD2
CASRTSGSIRGSYEQYF
TGTGCCAGCAGGACTAGCGGGAGCATCAGAGGGTCCTACGAGCAGTACTTC
>NA|TRBJ1-1|TRBV10-3|TRBD1
CAISYGTENTEAFF
TGTGCCATCAGTTACGGGACAGAGAACACTGAAGCTTTCTTT
>once|TRBJ2-7|TRBV11-3|TRBD1
CASSPGDRGQYEQYF
TGTGCCAGCAGCCCGGGGGACAGGGGGCAATACGAGCAGTACTTC
>large|TRBJ1-5|TRBV15|NA
CATSRQVYSNQPQHF
TGTGCCACCAGCAGGCAGGTTTATAGCAATCAGCCCCAGCATTTT
>NA|TRBJ2-7|TRBV15|TRBD2
CATSRTGTSGKYF
TGTGCCACCAGCAGGACCGGGACTAGCGGGAAGTACTTC
>NA|TRBJ2-1|TRBV4-2|NA
CASSQDGTGEQFF
TGTGCCAGCAGCCAAGATGGGACTGGAGAGCAGTTCTTC